This T cell receptor beta chain was profiled in a study of cytomegalovirus exposure and HLA in healthy donors. The CDR3 has 15 residues. Trimming took 5 bases from V and 2 from J; bases not matched to a gene: 5. Per the germline V gene, CDR1 is SEHNR and CDR2 is FQNEAQ (reference sequence). It was with 60 Vbeta and 13 Jbeta primers that the PCR ran. Profiled with immunoSEQ multiplex PCR; TCRdb holds only in-frame clones, not every one. Here the sample spans 150,000 or so clones, around four fifths being singletons. General study findings and limits: Researchers catalogued roughly 170 TCR beta chains as cytomegalovirus-associated.

A note on this clone: The antigen remains undetermined.

This chain connects TRBV7-9 to TRBJ2-2; 7 bases are a match to TRBD1. This receptor was obtained from a woman between 35 and 50 years old in good health and CMV-seronegative. What was sequenced was PBMCs. The CDR3 sequence: CASSLRDRNTGELFF. In DNA form, the CDR3 reads TGTGCCAGCAGCCTCCGGGACAGAAACACCGGGGAGCTGTTTTTT.